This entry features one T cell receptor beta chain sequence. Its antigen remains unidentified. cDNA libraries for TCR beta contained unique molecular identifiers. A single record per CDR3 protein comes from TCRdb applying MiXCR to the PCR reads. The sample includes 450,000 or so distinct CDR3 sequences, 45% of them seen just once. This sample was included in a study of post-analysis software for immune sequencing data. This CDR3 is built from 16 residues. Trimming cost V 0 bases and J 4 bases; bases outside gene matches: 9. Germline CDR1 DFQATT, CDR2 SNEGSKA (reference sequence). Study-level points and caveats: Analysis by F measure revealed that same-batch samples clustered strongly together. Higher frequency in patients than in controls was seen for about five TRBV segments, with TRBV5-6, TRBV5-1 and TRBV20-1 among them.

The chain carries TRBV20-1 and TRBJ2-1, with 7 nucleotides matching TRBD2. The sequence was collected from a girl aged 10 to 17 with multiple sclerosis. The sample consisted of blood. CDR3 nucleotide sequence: TGCAGTGCTAGAGATAGGCGGGAGCGAGGGTACAATGAGCAGTTCTTC. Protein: CSARDRRERGYNEQFF.